The next 26 T cell receptor beta chains were all read from a single sample in a study of shared clonotypes between healthy human individuals (dated by TCRdb to the early 2020s). The method behind the library was the immunoSEQ multiplex PCR assay. Drawn from immuneACCESS, this table holds only the in-frame rearrangements with V and J called that TCRdb kept. Clones are partly lost; checked studies trace under half to an unresolved V gene and leave the rest unexplained. The table for this sample lists approximately 500,000 clones; around 96% of them were counted only once. The biggest ten clones account for 0.05% to 0.07% of the sample. The sample comprised naive CD4+ T cells sorted from blood. Read against the paper, the sample's cell subset or site label means: CD45RA+ positively selected. The receptors come from a woman in her 30s in good health.

The rearrangement links TRBV5-4 to TRBJ2-1, with unresolved D. CDR3 size: 12 residues. Trimming took off 3 bases at V and 4 bases at J, with 5 bases between the two ends. Germline CDR1 reads SGHNT; CDR2 reads YYREEE (reference sequence). The chain's CDR3 is CASSSTYNEQFF. CDR3 bases: TGTGCCAGCAGCTCCACTTACAATGAGCAGTTCTTC.

This clone was counted a single time. V is TRBV7-2 and J is TRBJ1-5, with TRBD1 identical over 7 bases. CDR3 length: 17 amino acids. Per the germline V gene, CDR1 is SGHTA and CDR2 is FQGNSA. J was trimmed by 4 bases and V by 5 bases; bases with no gene match: 14. The CDR3 spells CASSPMATGWRNQPQHF. In DNA form, the CDR3 reads TGTGCCAGCAGCCCAATGGCGACAGGGTGGCGAAATCAGCCCCAGCATTTT.

The J gene is TRBJ2-7, the V gene TRBV10-2; D may be TRBD1 (6 bases). Trimming removed 7 bases from V and 3 bases from J, with 22 bases in between. Germline V gene data show CDR1 as WSHSY and CDR2 as SAAADI. The CDR3 loop spans 16 amino acids. CDR3 in DNA: TGCGCCAGCAAACCGACAGGCTCCAGTCCGTTCTACGAGCAGTACTTC. Protein sequence: CASKPTGSSPFYEQYF.

The chain joins TRBV7-9 to TRBJ2-7; no reliable D call. CDR1 is SEHNR and CDR2 is FQNEAQ in the germline V gene (reference sequence). With 0 bases removed from V and 6 bases from J, the gap between germline ends came to 9 bases. There are 13 residues in the CDR3. Here the CDR3 DNA reads TGTGCCAGCAGCTTAGCTTTAAGTCTCGAGCAGTACTTC. This sequence encodes CASSLALSLEQYF. The variable domain in full, with the rest retrieved from reference TRBV7-9 and TRBJ2-7, is DTGVSQNPRHKITKRGQNVTFRCDPISEHNRLYWYRQTLGQGPEFLTYFQNEAQLEKSRLLSDRFSAERPKGSFSTLEIQRTEQGDSAMYLCASSLALSLEQYFGPGTRLTVT.

V is TRBV19 and J is TRBJ1-4; 7 bases are a match to TRBD1. There are 15 residues in the CDR3. Germline CDR1 and CDR2: LNHDA and SQIVND (reference sequence). V dropped 6 bases and J dropped 2; count of bases not matched to a gene: 6. The CDR3 region has the DNA TGTGCCAGTAGCCTGGGGGGACAGACTAATGAAAAACTGTTTTTT. It yields the protein CASSLGGQTNEKLFF. The variable domain in full, completed from reference TRBV19 and TRBJ1-4, reads DGGITQSPKYLFRKEGQNVTLSCEQNLNHDAMYWYRQDPGQGLRLIYYSQIVNDFQKGDIAEGYSVSREKKESFPLTVTSAQKNPTAFYLCASSLGGQTNEKLFFGSGTQLSVL.

The chain carries TRBV18 and TRBJ2-7, with D perhaps TRBD1 (7 bases). The V end was cut by 3 bases, the J end by 9 bases, with 21 bases between. The CDR3 sequence is 15 residues long. Germline values: CDR1 KGHSH, CDR2 LQKENI. The CDR3 spells CASSPEGLPTGAQYF. The CDR3 DNA follows: TGTGCCAGCTCACCCGAGGGACTTCCCACAGGGGCGCAGTACTTC.

CDR3 loop: CASSPGAMAQPQHF. CDR3 DNA: TGTGCCAGCTCACCAGGGGCGATGGCCCAGCCCCAGCATTTT. The chain combines TRBV18 with TRBJ1-5; tentative D call: TRBD1 (5 bases). V shed 2 bases and J shed 7 bases, with 12 bases lying between them. In germline, CDR1 is KGHSH, CDR2 LQKENI. The CDR3 spans 14 residues.

The rearrangement links TRBV2 to TRBJ2-2; D is uncertain. The V end was cut by 2 bases, the J end by 5 bases, with 9 bases between. The germline V gene has CDR1 SNHLY and CDR2 FYNNEI. The length of the CDR3 is 14 residues. As DNA, the CDR3 is TGTGCCAGCAGTGAAAGGGTTATAACCGGGGAGCTGTTTTTT. It translates to CASSERVITGELFF.

The chain has TRBV5-1 and TRBJ2-7; 9 bases line up with TRBD2. After removal of 0 bases from V and 5 bases from J, the junction contained 3 bases not matched to a gene. The CDR3 has 14 residues. The germline V gene encodes CDR1 SGHRS and CDR2 YFSETQ. Here the CDR3 reads CASSLVLAGDEQYF. The CDR3 DNA is TGCGCCAGCAGCTTGGTTTTAGCGGGAGACGAGCAGTACTTC.

In its sample, this clone was seen once. CDR3 DNA sequence: TGTGCCAGCGGGACGGGGGGCGAGTTCTATGGCTACACCTTC. Translation: CASGTGGEFYGYTF. This chain joins TRBV28 and TRBJ1-2; possible D gene TRBD1, 6 bases. This CDR3 region has 14 residues. Germline V gene data show CDR1 as MDHEN and CDR2 as SYDVKM. Trimming removed 8 bases from V and 4 bases from J, with 17 bases in between.

V gene TRBV28 combines with J gene TRBJ1-1; maybe TRBD1 (6 bases). Trimming shortened V by 3 bases and J by 8 bases, and 13 bases separated the two germline ends. From germline, CDR1 is MDHEN and CDR2 SYDVKM. This CDR3 comprises 13 residues. The CDR3, as DNA: TGTGCCAGCAGTTTTGGCCTGGACAGAGAAGCTTTCTTT. Translation gives CASSFGLDREAFF.

This sequence joins TRBV5-4 and TRBJ1-4; D is ambiguous. Between the trimmed V and J ends, which lost 3 bases and 5 bases, there was a span of 11 bases. Germline CDR1 reads SGHNT; CDR2 reads YYREEE (reference sequence). This CDR3 is built from 14 residues. Here the CDR3 reads CASSWEGVNEKLFF. The CDR3 DNA reads TGTGCCAGCAGCTGGGAGGGTGTGAATGAAAAACTGTTTTTT.

This chain uses TRBV4-1 with TRBJ2-7; the D call may be TRBD1 or TRBD2 (5 bases each). V was shortened by 5 bases and J by 0 bases, with 20 bases between the two germline ends. This CDR3 region has 17 residues. CDR1 is MGHRA and CDR2 is YSYEKL in the germline V gene. The CDR3 spells CASSSPDGAISSYEQYF. The CDR3 nucleotides read TGCGCCAGCAGCTCCCCGGACGGGGCAATTAGCTCCTACGAGCAGTACTTC.

The chain joins TRBV28 to TRBJ2-2, with 10 positions matching TRBD1. CDR1 MDHEN and CDR2 SYDVKM come from the germline V gene. With 7 bases clipped from V and 5 bases from J, the junction kept 7 bases outside the gene matches. The CDR3 is made up of 15 amino acids. The CDR3 bases are TGTGCCAGCAAAACGAGGACAGGGGGGACCGGGGAGCTGTTTTTT. Translation gives CASKTRTGGTGELFF. The full variable domain, in which reference TRBV28 and TRBJ2-2 provide the parts outside the CDR3, is DVKVTQSSRYLVKRTGEKVFLECVQDMDHENMFWYRQDPGLGLRLIYFSYDVKMKEKGDIPEGYSVSREKKERFSLILESASTNQTSMYLCASKTRTGGTGELFFGEGSRLTVL.

V and J are TRBV28 and TRBJ2-7, with TRBD2 matching over 10 bases. CDR3 size: 16 residues. Germline CDR1 reads MDHEN; CDR2 reads SYDVKM. The ends lost 5 bases at V and 2 bases at J; junction bases unmatched: 9. CDR3 sequence (DNA): TGTGCCAGCAGTAGAGCTAGCGGGGGAAAACCCTACGAGCAGTACTTC. It is translated as CASSRASGGKPYEQYF.

The chain links TRBV29-1 to TRBJ2-3; D gene uncertain. The V and J ends lost 3 bases and 3 bases respectively, with 13 bases between them. The CDR3 loop spans 14 amino acids. Germline V gives CDR1 SQVTM, CDR2 ANQGSEA. CDR3 sequence reads: CSVEDRVGTDTQYF. The DNA for the CDR3 is TGCAGCGTTGAGGACCGAGTTGGAACAGATACGCAGTATTTT.

This chain links TRBV7-2 with TRBJ2-7; a weak D match, TRBD2 (5 bases). The CDR3 loop spans 14 amino acids. CDR1 SGHTA and CDR2 FQGNSA come from the germline V gene. V lost 0 bases and J lost 3, with 9 bases in between. CDR3 amino acids: CASSLAVGVYEQYF. CDR3 bases: TGTGCCAGCAGCTTAGCGGTGGGAGTCTACGAGCAGTACTTC.

This clone was seen only once. The genes are TRBV10-2 and TRBJ1-2; D is unclear. Germline V gene lookup returns CDR1 WSHSY and CDR2 SAAADI. Trimming cost V 4 bases and J 5 bases, with 11 bases left between them. CDR3 length: 13 amino acids. CDR3 loop: CASSVTARYGYTF. The DNA of the CDR3 is TGCGCCAGCAGTGTTACAGCTAGATATGGCTACACCTTC.

The rearrangement uses TRBV6-1 and TRBJ2-7; possibly TRBD2 for D (6 bases). In germline, CDR1 is MNHNS, CDR2 SASEGT. Trimming took off 8 bases at V and 3 bases at J, with 20 bases between the two ends. This CDR3 contains 15 residues. The CDR3: CASASTLAGHYEQYF. DNA of the CDR3: TGTGCCAGCGCTTCGACTCTGGCGGGGCACTACGAGCAGTACTTC.

This rearrangement joins TRBV18 to TRBJ1-2; perhaps TRBD1 as D (5 bases). The germline V gene encodes CDR1 KGHSH and CDR2 LQKENI. Trimming cost V 1 base and J 7 bases, with 19 bases left between them. The CDR3 contains 16 residues. The DNA for the CDR3 is TGTGCCAGCTCACCACAACGCAATAAAAGGGGTAGTGGCTACACCTTC. It is translated as CASSPQRNKRGSGYTF.

This sequence joins TRBV30 and TRBJ2-7; perhaps TRBD2 as D (5 bases). V lost 1 base, J lost 6 bases, and 10 bases lay in between. In germline, CDR1 is GTSNPN, CDR2 SVGIG (reference sequence). The CDR3 extends over 12 amino acids. CDR3 protein: CAWSGPRGEQYF. CDR3 nucleotides: TGTGCCTGGAGTGGTCCTCGGGGCGAGCAGTACTTC.

The chain uses TRBV7-2 and TRBJ2-1; perhaps TRBD1 as D (6 bases). CDR1 and CDR2 from the germline V gene are SGHTA and FQGNSA. The CDR3 is made up of 16 amino acids. V was shortened by 0 bases and J by 5 bases, with 14 bases between the two germline ends. CDR3 nucleotide sequence: TGTGCCAGCAGCTTAGCGGGGGCGGAGAACGACAATGAGCAGTTCTTC. Translated: CASSLAGAENDNEQFF.

The chain links TRBV5-6 to TRBJ2-5; D not resolved. Germline CDR1 reads SGHDT; CDR2 reads YYEEEE. CDR3 length equals 13 residues. Trimming stripped 2 bases from V and 1 base from J, with 6 bases between. This CDR3 reads CASSFDTQETQYF. The CDR3 nucleotides read TGTGCCAGCAGCTTTGACACCCAAGAGACCCAGTACTTC.

The chain's CDR3 is CASSPAGQGLQETQYF. The DNA of the CDR3 is TGCGCCAGCAGCCCGGCGGGGCAGGGACTACAAGAGACCCAGTACTTC. The genes are TRBV5-1 and TRBJ2-5; the match to TRBD2 covers 7 bases. Per germline, CDR1 SGHRS and CDR2 YFSETQ. The junction had 11 bases not matched to a gene; V was cut back by 4 bases and J by 2 bases. The CDR3 is 16 amino acids.

This clone was seen a handful of times. The gene calls are TRBV27 and TRBJ2-7; D call uncertain. The CDR3 consists of 11 residues. Trimming left V 7 bases short and J 5 bases short, with 9 bases between. The germline V gene has CDR1 MNHEY and CDR2 SMNVEV (reference sequence). The CDR3 region is CASKSRHEQYF. CDR3 sequence (DNA): TGTGCCAGCAAGTCTAGGCACGAGCAGTACTTC.

V gene TRBV29-1 combines with J gene TRBJ2-5; D could derive from TRBD1 or TRBD2 (5 bases each). V lost 1 base and J 4 bases, leaving 19 bases between the germline ends. Germline lookup yields CDR1 SQVTM and CDR2 ANQGSEA. The CDR3 loop spans 16 amino acids. CDR3 region: CSVEVGTRAVGETQYF. Here the CDR3 DNA reads TGCAGCGTTGAAGTCGGGACGAGGGCTGTGGGAGAGACCCAGTACTTC.